One sample yielded the 3 T cell receptor beta chains listed below, sequenced in a study of T cell changes during pregnancy in multiple sclerosis. Profiled with immunoSEQ multiplex PCR; TCRdb holds only in-frame clones, not every one. The sample gives 30,000 to 35,000 clones, around nine tenths of which show up once; around 10% is in the top ten. This specimen consisted of CD8+ T cells from peripheral blood mononuclear cells, obtained before pregnancy. The receptors come from a female donor with multiple sclerosis, enrolled in a pregnancy study.

V gene TRBV6-5 combines with J gene TRBJ1-5; a weak D match, TRBD1 (5 bases). This CDR3 comprises 14 residues. Trimming removed 6 bases at V and 4 bases at J, with 13 bases between. The germline V gene encodes CDR1 MNHEY and CDR2 SVGAGI. CDR3: CASSLGARNQPQHF. The CDR3 DNA is TGTGCCAGCAGCCTAGGGGCGAGGAATCAGCCCCAGCATTTT.

This rearrangement joins TRBV7-2 to TRBJ1-2; D remains ambiguous. Trimming shortened V by 6 bases and J by 8 bases, and 7 bases separated the two germline ends. CDR3 length: 10 amino acids. Germline V CDR1 and CDR2: SGHTA, FQGNSA. The CDR3 here is CASRAAGYTF. The CDR3 region has the DNA TGTGCCAGCAGAGCAGCGGGCTACACCTTC.

The chain couples TRBV19 to TRBJ1-1; tentative D call: TRBD1 (6 bases). Per the germline V gene, CDR1 is LNHDA and CDR2 is SQIVND (reference sequence). CDR3 length equals 16 residues. With 3 bases removed from V and 2 bases from J, the gap between germline ends came to 16 bases. CDR3 in amino acids: CASSMIPGQTNTEAFF. The CDR3 DNA follows: TGTGCCAGTAGTATGATTCCCGGACAGACAAACACTGAAGCTTTCTTT. The full variable domain, completed using reference TRBV19 and TRBJ1-1, is DGGITQSPKYLFRKEGQNVTLSCEQNLNHDAMYWYRQDPGQGLRLIYYSQIVNDFQKGDIAEGYSVSREKKESFPLTVTSAQKNPTAFYLCASSMIPGQTNTEAFFGQGTRLTVV.